This T cell receptor (beta chain) is drawn from a study of T cell responses to AZD1222 COVID-19 vaccine. Broader study findings: Regions 160-218 and 743-854 dominated among vaccine-associated CD4 TCRs spanning spike.

As for this clone: The target antigen is unknown.

Sequencing used immunoSEQ multiplex PCR; TCRdb keeps in-frame clones, though not all of them. The sample records some 130,000 clones, approximately 92% being singletons. Pooled samples include second doses given at about 4 or 12 weeks. The sample was peripheral blood, taken 28 days after the second AZD1222 dose. The source is an adult who received the AZD1222 COVID-19 vaccine.

CDR3 nucleotides: TGTGCCAGCAGTCGACAGGGGGGCACTGAAGCTTTCTTT. Residues: CASSRQGGTEAFF. This rearrangement joins TRBV7-9 to TRBJ1-1; 9 nucleotides agree with TRBD1. J gave up 4 bases and V 6 bases, and 3 bases lay outside the gene matches. Germline V gene data show CDR1 as SEHNR and CDR2 as FQNEAQ (reference sequence). The CDR3 runs to 13 residues.